The 16 T cell receptor beta chains in this list originate from one sample, sequenced in a study of T cell changes during pregnancy in multiple sclerosis. Sequencing used immunoSEQ multiplex PCR; TCRdb keeps in-frame clones, though not all of them. The table lists 35,000 to 40,000 clones, over 75% of them singletons, with around 1.2% in the top ten. This material consisted of CD4+ T cells from peripheral blood mononuclear cells, taken before pregnancy. These TCRs come from a female donor with multiple sclerosis, enrolled in a pregnancy study.

The V and J genes are TRBV4-2 and TRBJ1-5, with TRBD1 as a possible D gene (5 bases). Germline lookup yields CDR1 LGHNA and CDR2 YNFKEQ. V lost 0 bases and J lost 0, with 15 bases in between. This CDR3 contains 18 residues. CDR3 region: CASSQEVQGRYSNQPQHF. The DNA of the CDR3 is TGTGCCAGCAGCCAAGAAGTTCAGGGCCGCTATAGCAATCAGCCCCAGCATTTT.

The chain employs TRBV6-5 and TRBJ1-5; the D is unclear. V was trimmed by 7 bases and J by 6 bases, leaving 19 bases between them. Germline assignment: CDR1 MNHEY and CDR2 SVGAGI. The length of the CDR3 is 15 residues. CDR3 nucleotides: TGTGCCAGCAACATCGGACTCCCAGTGGGTCAGCCCCAGCATTTT. This encodes CASNIGLPVGQPQHF.

This clone was recorded only once. The V and J genes are TRBV15 and TRBJ2-7; possible D gene TRBD2, 5 bases. Germline V gives CDR1 LNHNV, CDR2 YYDKDF (reference sequence). The CDR3 is made up of 13 amino acids. Trimming removed 3 bases at V and 5 bases at J, with 11 bases between. The CDR3 sequence: CATSSSNGDEQYF. As DNA, the CDR3 is TGTGCCACCAGCAGCTCAAACGGGGACGAGCAGTACTTC.

The V call is TRBV7-2, the J call TRBJ2-7, with 7 nucleotides matching TRBD2. The trim removed 1 base at V and 0 bases at J, leaving 6 bases unmatched. Germline lookup yields CDR1 SGHTA and CDR2 FQGNSA. The CDR3 consists of 16 residues. The CDR3 loop is CASSLVSGGSSYEQYF. CDR3 DNA sequence: TGTGCCAGCAGCTTAGTATCTGGCGGGAGCTCCTACGAGCAGTACTTC.

This clone was picked up a small number of times. The chain couples TRBV30 to TRBJ1-1, with D unresolved. Germline CDR1 reads GTSNPN; CDR2 reads SVGIG (reference sequence). Trimming left V 4 bases short and J 6 bases short, with 12 bases between. CDR3 length: 12 amino acids. The CDR3 nucleotides read TGTGCCTGGACTACCGGGTCGGCTGAAGCTTTCTTT. Translated: CAWTTGSAEAFF.

The V and J genes are TRBV10-1 and TRBJ2-3; 9 bases are shared with TRBD2. CDR3 length: 16 amino acids. Germline trimming cut 2 bases from V and 4 bases from J; bases unmatched to any gene: 7. Germline CDR1 is WNHNN and CDR2 is SYGVQD (reference sequence). Written as DNA, the CDR3 is TGCGCCAGCAGTGAGGGTCCCAGACTAGCGGCAGATACGCAGTATTTT. Protein product: CASSEGPRLAADTQYF.

V gene TRBV6-1 combines with J gene TRBJ2-1; a weak D match, TRBD2 (6 bases). The CDR3 covers 15 residues. Germline CDR1 reads MNHNS; CDR2 reads SASEGT. V lost 5 bases and J 3 bases, leaving 14 bases between the germline ends. Here the CDR3 reads CASSPGGANYNEQFF. CDR3 in DNA: TGTGCCAGCAGTCCAGGAGGGGCTAACTACAATGAGCAGTTCTTC.

The chain has TRBV7-9 and TRBJ2-2, with D perhaps TRBD2 (6 bases). Trimming took 5 bases from V and 5 from J, leaving 18 bases between them. CDR1 and CDR2 from the germline V gene are SEHNR and FQNEAQ (reference sequence). CDR3 length: 16 residues. The CDR3 DNA is TGTGCCAGCAGCCGACGAGTGGGGGGAGAAACCGGGGAGCTGTTTTTT. This encodes CASSRRVGGETGELFF.

This clone appeared a single time. V gene TRBV7-9 combines with J gene TRBJ2-1; 8 bases match TRBD2. CDR1 is SEHNR and CDR2 is FQNEAQ in the germline V gene (reference sequence). The junction had 8 bases not matched to a gene; V was cut back by 2 bases and J by 8 bases. This CDR3 has 15 amino acids. Here the CDR3 DNA reads TGTGCCAGCAGCTTACGGGGAGCGGGAGTGGATGAGCAGTTCTTC. This sequence encodes CASSLRGAGVDEQFF.

This clone showed up just once. The rearrangement links TRBV27 to TRBJ1-2, with D possibly being TRBD1 (6 bases). The CDR3 spans 15 residues. Germline CDR1 MNHEY, CDR2 SMNVEV (reference sequence). The ends were cut back, 5 bases at V and 3 bases at J, with 16 bases in the middle. The CDR3 DNA sequence: TGTGCCAGCAGTATAATACAGGGAAACGACTATGGCTACACCTTC. Translating gives CASSIIQGNDYGYTF.

This clone was seen only once. V gene TRBV7-2 combines with J gene TRBJ2-7; 12 nucleotides match TRBD2. This CDR3 is built from 16 residues. The trim removed 1 base at V and 9 bases at J, leaving 10 bases unmatched. The germline V gene has CDR1 SGHTA and CDR2 FQGNSA. CDR3 DNA: TGTGCCAGCAGCTTAGGAATTCCTAGCGGGAGGGCCAGGCAGTACTTC. It translates to CASSLGIPSGRARQYF.

This chain connects TRBV5-1 to TRBJ2-3; 9 nucleotides agree with TRBD2. CDR1 SGHRS and CDR2 YFSETQ come from the germline V gene. V dropped 4 bases and J dropped 0; count of bases not matched to a gene: 6. The CDR3 is 16 amino acids. The CDR3 spells CASSLVAGASTDTQYF. CDR3 coding DNA: TGCGCCAGCAGCCTCGTAGCGGGAGCTAGCACAGATACGCAGTATTTT.

The chain employs TRBV9 and TRBJ2-1; possible D gene TRBD2, 6 bases. This CDR3 spans 15 amino acids. Per germline, CDR1 SGDLS and CDR2 YYNGEE. Trimming took off 5 bases at V and 0 bases at J, with 12 bases between the two ends. CDR3 amino acids: CASSRYGSSYNEQFF. The CDR3 nucleotides are TGTGCCAGCAGTAGATACGGGAGCTCCTACAATGAGCAGTTCTTC.

This chain uses TRBV10-2 with TRBJ1-1; 11 positions match TRBD1. Per the germline V gene, CDR1 is WSHSY and CDR2 is SAAADI. Trimming at V came to 6 bases and at J to 6 bases, leaving 3 bases not matched to a gene. The CDR3 length is 13 residues. The CDR3 spells CASRDRGQPEAFF. The DNA of the CDR3 is TGCGCCAGCAGGGACAGGGGGCAACCTGAAGCTTTCTTT.

V gene TRBV10-3 combines with J gene TRBJ2-2, with 8 bases aligning to TRBD2. After removal of 10 bases from V and 5 bases from J, the junction contained 9 bases not matched to a gene. The germline V gene has CDR1 ENHRY and CDR2 SYGVKD. CDR3 length: 14 residues. CDR3 DNA: TGTGCCACCCAGGGACTAGAGTCGACCGGGGAGCTGTTTTTT. It specifies CATQGLESTGELFF.

This chain links TRBV5-4 with TRBJ2-2; D is possibly TRBD2 (5 bases). The CDR3 totals 15 residues. Germline assignment: CDR1 SGHNT and CDR2 YYREEE (reference sequence). V dropped 3 bases and J dropped 0 bases, with 9 bases sitting between them. The CDR3 nucleotides read TGTGCCAGCAGCTCGGACTTCTCGAACACCGGGGAGCTGTTTTTT. This translates into CASSSDFSNTGELFF. Filled out from reference TRBV5-4 and TRBJ2-2, the complete variable domain reads ETGVTQSPTHLIKTRGQQVTLRCSSQSGHNTVSWYQQALGQGPQFIFQYYREEENGRGNFPPRFSGLQFPNYSSELNVNALELDDSALYLCASSSDFSNTGELFFGEGSRLTVL.